The rows below give T cell receptor beta chains drawn from one sample of a study of CD8+ T cells in alopecia areata. Method: immunoSEQ multiplex PCR; TCRdb's copy keeps in-frame clones and lacks some. The sample shows under 200,000 clones, less than 80% of them seen only once. The source was CD4+ T cells sorted from blood, collected at week 24, from a patient treated with tofacitinib. These receptors were taken from a human donor with alopecia areata. CDR3s include the opening cysteine and the closing phenylalanine or tryptophan. A D gene is named only where the DNA matches it firmly. The size field is filled for only some rows; it gives once, few, many or a size class.

size,V,J,D,DNA,CDR3
.,TRBV15,TRBJ1-1,TRBD1,TGTGCCACCAGCAGAGGAGGGACAGTCATGAACACTGAAGCTTTCTTT,CATSRGGTVMNTEAFF
.,TRBV29-1,TRBJ1-1,.,TGCAGCGTTGCTTGGCGAACTGAAGCTTTCTTT,CSVAWRTEAFF
.,TRBV12-5,TRBJ2-5,TRBD1,TGTGCTAGTGGTTGGACAGGGGGCCAAGAGACCCAGTACTTC,CASGWTGGQETQYF
.,TRBV29-1,TRBJ2-3,TRBD1,TGCAGCGCCGCCCGGGACAGCAGACCCCGTATCACAGATACGCAGTATTTT,CSAARDSRPRITDTQYF
.,TRBV7-3,TRBJ2-6,.,TGTGCCAGCAGCTTAGTTGGGGCCAACGTCCTGACTTTC,CASSLVGANVLTF
.,TRBV9,TRBJ1-1,.,TGTGCCAGCAGCGTCGGGGGCATGAACACTGAAGCTTTCTTT,CASSVGGMNTEAFF
few,TRBV6-5,TRBJ1-2,.,TGTGCCAGCAGTTACTTCCCGGGGGGCGGTGATGGCTACACCTTC,CASSYFPGGGDGYTF
.,TRBV7-9,TRBJ1-4,.,TGTGCCAGCAGCTCGGCGGGGAAACTGTTTTTT,CASSSAGKLFF
.,TRBV10-3,TRBJ2-5,.,TGTGCCATCAGTGAGTCTAAGATTCAAGAGACCCAGTACTTC,CAISESKIQETQYF
.,TRBV29-1,TRBJ2-2,.,TGCAGCGTTGAAATAGGCAGGGGGAACACCGGGGAGCTGTTTTTT,CSVEIGRGNTGELFF
.,TRBV7-2,TRBJ2-7,TRBD2,TGTGCCAGCAGTAGTGGCGGGGGCGAGCAGTACTTC,CASSSGGGEQYF
.,TRBV5-1,TRBJ2-1,.,TGCGCCAGCAGCTTACAGGGTTCCGGGAGGTACAATGAGCAGTTCTTC,CASSLQGSGRYNEQFF
.,TRBV29-1,TRBJ2-7,.,TGCAGCGTTGGGGGGCCGGGACATACCTACGAGCAGTACTTC,CSVGGPGHTYEQYF
.,TRBV30,TRBJ1-2,.,TGTGCCTGGAGTGCAGGGTACGGCTACACCTTC,CAWSAGYGYTF
few,TRBV29-1,TRBJ1-2,.,TGCAGCGTTGGGGTTCGGAACGGGCCACTCTATGGCTACACCTTC,CSVGVRNGPLYGYTF
.,TRBV19,TRBJ1-2,.,TGTGCCAGTAGCAAAGCCAGGTTCTATGGCTACACCTTC,CASSKARFYGYTF
few,TRBV5-1,TRBJ1-1,.,TGCGCCAGCAGCTTGGAACCCGGGGCGGACACTGAAGCTTTCTTT,CASSLEPGADTEAFF